This TCR beta chain was captured by sequencing in a study of molecular identifiers for immune sequencing clone quantification. Study conclusions and caveats: More than 99% of effector molecules, versus under 1% of naive-cell molecules, belonged to clones above 20 RNA copies.

There are many counts of this clonotype. The antigen is unknown. TCRdb fed the PCR reads into MiXCR, producing one record per CDR3 protein. The sample comprises 70,000 to 95,000 distinct CDR3 sequences, around 19% of which are singletons, and around 0.91% rests with the top ten. Naive CD8 T cells underwent sorting with the CD8+CD4-CCR7+CD45RA+ definition. The junction had 9 bases not matched to a gene; V was cut back by 2 bases and J by 6 bases. The CDR3 spans 16 residues. In germline, CDR1 is SEHNR, CDR2 FQNEAQ (reference sequence). Sequenced sample: naive CD8+ T cells from blood, with Jurkat cell RNA spiked in. Noted subset: FACS-sorted CD8+CD4-CCR7+CD45RA+ naive T cells. The receptor was isolated from a human donor in good health. Some libraries in this study had Jurkat cell RNA spiked in. The chain employs TRBV7-9 and TRBJ2-1; 8 nucleotides match TRBD2. The CDR3 DNA reads TGTGCCAGCAGCTTACTGGACGTCGGGACTAGCAATGAGCAGTTCTTC. It encodes CASSLLDVGTSNEQFF. Full variable domain (rest looked up from reference TRBV7-9 and TRBJ2-1): DTGVSQNPRHKITKRGQNVTFRCDPISEHNRLYWYRQTLGQGPEFLTYFQNEAQLEKSRLLSDRFSAERPKGSFSTLEIQRTEQGDSAMYLCASSLLDVGTSNEQFFGPGTRLTVL.